This T cell receptor beta chain was identified during a study of blood T cell repertoires in COVID-19. The V gene lost 4 bases and the J gene lost 2 bases, with 9 bases spanning the gap. The CDR3 has 13 amino acids. Germline CDR1 is SGHRS and CDR2 is YFSETQ. Methods used by the authors: Reference gene primer amplification yielded estimated nucleated cell counts. TCRdb's copy holds only in-frame clones and misses some; the assay was immunoSEQ multiplex PCR. V and J calls and clone size are copied from that table; D and trimming were computed from the DNA. The profile shows 95,000 to 150,000 clones, about four fifths of them singletons.

J is TRBJ1-2 and V is TRBV5-1; D is perhaps TRBD1 (6 bases). Sequenced: peripheral blood. The receptor was isolated from an older woman with acute or convalescent COVID-19. The CDR3 DNA reads as TGCGCCAGCAGCCACGGACAGAACTATGGCTACACCTTC. Its translation: CASSHGQNYGYTF.